Listed here are 27 T cell receptor beta chains from one sample, sequenced in a study of T cell responses to AZD1222 COVID-19 vaccine. The protocol was immunoSEQ multiplex PCR, while the TCRdb copy is restricted to in-frame clones and leaves out a portion. The sample has more than 80,000 clones; 91% are singletons. Material: peripheral blood, obtained 28 days after the second AZD1222 dose. The source is an adult who received the AZD1222 COVID-19 vaccine.

The chain joins TRBV5-6 to TRBJ1-4; TRBD1 is a possible D gene (5 bases). This CDR3 has 14 residues. The germline V gene encodes CDR1 SGHDT and CDR2 YYEEEE. V lost 0 bases, J lost 5 bases, and 8 bases lay in between. The CDR3 loop reads CASSLGQINEKLFF. The DNA for the CDR3 is TGTGCCAGCAGCTTGGGACAGATCAATGAAAAACTGTTTTTT.

V usage is TRBV5-1 and J usage is TRBJ2-3; no reliable D call. V was shortened by 0 bases and J by 2 bases, with 10 bases between the two germline ends. Germline V lookup: CDR1 SGHRS, CDR2 YFSETQ. CDR3 length equals 15 residues. The CDR3 loop is CASSLGDLYTDTQYF. The CDR3 coding sequence is TGCGCCAGCAGCTTGGGAGACCTCTACACAGATACGCAGTATTTT. The variable domain in full, with the rest retrieved from reference TRBV5-1 and TRBJ2-3, is KAGVTQTPRYLIKTRGQQVTLSCSPISGHRSVSWYQQTPGQGLQFLFEYFSETQRNKGNFPGRFSGRQFSNSRSEMNVSTLELGDSALYLCASSLGDLYTDTQYFGPGTRLTVL.

This clone has more than one count but fewer than ten. The J gene is TRBJ2-7, the V gene TRBV7-2, with a weak D call TRBD1 (6 bases). Between the trimmed V and J ends, which lost 3 bases and 4 bases, there was a span of 10 bases. Germline V gives CDR1 SGHTA, CDR2 FQGNSA. The CDR3 runs 13 residues. Here the CDR3 reads CASSFGQTYEQYF. In nucleotides, the CDR3 is TGTGCCAGCAGCTTCGGACAGACTTACGAGCAGTACTTC.

The chain uses TRBV3-1 (or the pseudogene TRBV3-2) and TRBJ2-5; the D gene is possibly TRBD1 (5 bases). This CDR3 has 13 residues. Between the trimmed V and J ends, which lost 4 bases and 5 bases, there was a span of 11 bases. CDR1 is LGHDT, CDR2 YNNKEL, per germline (reference sequence). CDR3 in amino acids: CASSLTQVETQYF. CDR3 DNA sequence: TGTGCCAGCAGCCTCACACAGGTTGAGACCCAGTACTTC.

This clone appeared a few times. The V and J genes are TRBV6-4 and TRBJ2-1, with D tentatively TRBD1 (6 bases). Trimming took 0 bases from V and 6 from J, leaving 9 bases between them. CDR1 is MRHNA and CDR2 is SNTAGT in the germline V gene. The CDR3 has 14 residues. The CDR3 nucleotides are TGTGCCAGCAGTGACTCGGTAGGGGGCAATGAGCAGTTCTTC. Encoded protein: CASSDSVGGNEQFF.

The rearrangement joins TRBV10-3 to TRBJ1-3; 9 nucleotides align to TRBD1. Unmatched junction bases numbered 6, after V lost 9 bases and J lost 0 bases. This CDR3 has 15 residues. Germline V gives CDR1 ENHRY, CDR2 SYGVKD. CDR3 amino acids: CAIRGQGVSGNTIYF. CDR3 nucleotide sequence: TGTGCCATAAGGGGACAGGGCGTCTCTGGAAACACCATATATTTT.

The CDR3 DNA follows: TGTGCCAGTAGTATAGAAGCGGGAGGGTACACCGGGGAGCTGTTTTTT. Its protein product is CASSIEAGGYTGELFF. The chain has TRBV19 and TRBJ2-2; 10 bases line up with TRBD2. The V segment lost 0 bases and the J segment 3 bases; nucleotides outside the gene matches: 1. Germline lookup yields CDR1 LNHDA and CDR2 SQIVND (reference sequence). The CDR3 covers 16 residues.

This clone is a singleton in its sample. The rearrangement uses TRBV14 and TRBJ1-1; the D is unclear. CDR3 length: 16 amino acids. The germline CDR1 and CDR2 sequences are SGHDN and FVKESK. V lost 0 bases and J lost 1, with 12 bases in between. CDR3 nucleotides: TGTGCCAGCAGCCAAGAAATGGGCTCCCCGAACACTGAAGCTTTCTTT. This codes for CASSQEMGSPNTEAFF.

CDR3: CASSLQASGRSEQYF. In DNA form, the CDR3 reads TGTGCCAGCAGCTTACAGGCTAGCGGGAGGAGCGAGCAGTACTTC. The V call is TRBV7-3, the J call TRBJ2-7; 11 bases fit TRBD2. This CDR3 region has 15 residues. Looked up from germline, CDR1 is SGHTA and CDR2 is FQGTGA. The junction had 6 bases not matched to a gene; V was cut back by 2 bases and J by 6 bases.

The chain couples TRBV4-2 to TRBJ2-7; 7 bases are a match to TRBD2. The germline V gene has CDR1 LGHNA and CDR2 YNFKEQ. V dropped 1 base and J dropped 5; count of bases not matched to a gene: 11. This CDR3 is built from 16 residues. The CDR3 bases are TGTGCCAGCAGCCAAGTGGGAGGGATGAGAAGCGACGAGCAGTACTTC. It specifies CASSQVGGMRSDEQYF.

The CDR3 here is CASSLETVSYNEQFF. The CDR3 region has the DNA TGCGCCAGCAGCTTGGAGACGGTCTCCTACAATGAGCAGTTCTTC. This rearrangement joins TRBV5-1 to TRBJ2-1, with D unresolved. CDR3 length equals 15 residues. Looked up from germline, CDR1 is SGHRS and CDR2 is YFSETQ. V was shortened by 0 bases and J by 0 bases, with 7 bases between the two germline ends.

This clone has a single count. The V call is TRBV5-4, the J call TRBJ2-1, with D unresolved. The length of the CDR3 is 17 residues. Germline V gene lookup returns CDR1 SGHNT and CDR2 YYREEE (reference sequence). V lost 3 bases and J lost 5, with 21 bases in between. The DNA for the CDR3 is TGTGCCAGCAGCTGGCCCCATGGCGGAAGCGAGGACAATGAGCAGTTCTTC. Amino acid sequence: CASSWPHGGSEDNEQFF.

The sample holds one count of this clone. V gene TRBV29-1 combines with J gene TRBJ2-7, with D perhaps matching TRBD1 (6 bases). V lost 4 bases, J lost 3 bases, and 10 bases lay in between. This CDR3 spans 12 amino acids. The germline V gene has CDR1 SQVTM and CDR2 ANQGSEA. In DNA form, the CDR3 reads TGCAGCGTTGCACGGGACAACTACGAGCAGTACTTC. Its translation: CSVARDNYEQYF.

The V and J genes are TRBV19 and TRBJ1-1, with a weak D call TRBD1 (6 bases). V lost 11 bases and J 0 bases, leaving 13 bases between the germline ends. The germline V gene has CDR1 LNHDA and CDR2 SQIVND (reference sequence). This CDR3 comprises 13 residues. CDR3 amino acids: CASSGDLNTEAFF. CDR3 nucleotides: TGTGCCTCCTCAGGGGACCTGAACACTGAAGCTTTCTTT.

The chain is built from TRBV19 and TRBJ2-3, with 15 bases lining up with TRBD2. Germline V gene sequence: CDR1 LNHDA, CDR2 SQIVND (reference sequence). There are 16 residues in the CDR3. Trimming cost V 7 bases and J 9 bases; bases outside gene matches: 11. The CDR3 nucleotides read TGTGCCAGTACCCCTGAGGGGGGACTAGCGGGAGGCACGCAGTATTTT. Translating gives CASTPEGGLAGGTQYF.

The CDR3 loop reads CASSQAVNEQYF. The CDR3 DNA follows: TGTGCCAGCAGCCAGGCCGTCAACGAGCAGTACTTC. This chain joins TRBV3-1 (or the pseudogene TRBV3-2) and TRBJ2-7; no clear D. The ends were cut back, 3 bases at V and 5 bases at J, with 8 bases in the middle. The CDR3 is made up of 12 amino acids. Per the germline V gene, CDR1 is LGHDT and CDR2 is YNNKEL (reference sequence).

V gene TRBV6-6 combines with J gene TRBJ2-7, with D perhaps given as TRBD1 or TRBD2 (6 bases each). V shed 2 bases and J shed 0 bases, with 11 bases lying between them. The CDR3 totals 15 residues. CDR1 MNHNY and CDR2 SVGAGI come from the germline V gene (reference sequence). The CDR3 here is CASSYGGGNSYEQYF. The DNA of the CDR3 is TGTGCCAGCAGTTACGGAGGGGGTAACTCCTACGAGCAGTACTTC.

V gene TRBV4-2 combines with J gene TRBJ2-2; no firm D call. This CDR3 contains 16 residues. The V end lost 0 bases, the J end lost 4 bases, and 12 bases lay between the germline ends. Per the germline V gene, CDR1 is LGHNA and CDR2 is YNFKEQ. DNA for the CDR3: TGTGCCAGCAGCCAAGAAGGATCCTTTGTCACCGGGGAGCTGTTTTTT. This codes for CASSQEGSFVTGELFF.

V gene TRBV4-1 combines with J gene TRBJ1-3; D is uncertain. Germline V lookup: CDR1 MGHRA, CDR2 YSYEKL. There are 15 residues in the CDR3. V gave up 1 base and J gave up 0 bases, with 7 bases separating them. The DNA of the CDR3 is TGCGCCAGCAGCCAAGGAGAGAGCTCTGGAAACACCATATATTTT. Its translation: CASSQGESSGNTIYF.

This chain links TRBV7-6 with TRBJ1-2, with 7 bases lining up with TRBD1. The CDR3 loop spans 15 amino acids. Germline V gene data show CDR1 as SGHVS and CDR2 as FNYEAQ. V shed 0 bases, J shed 7 bases, and the junction held 8 bases outside the gene matches. CDR3 loop: CASSLAQGGGAGYTF. In DNA form, the CDR3 reads TGTGCCAGCAGCTTAGCGCAGGGGGGAGGGGCTGGCTACACCTTC.

The genes are TRBV7-3 and TRBJ2-7; no clear D. CDR1 is SGHTA and CDR2 is FQGTGA in the germline V gene. The CDR3 runs 15 residues. V shed 1 base and J shed 5 bases, with 15 bases lying between them. The CDR3 here is CASSLSLGPSDEQYF. As DNA, the CDR3 is TGTGCCAGCAGCTTAAGTTTGGGCCCCTCGGACGAGCAGTACTTC.

The chain joins TRBV6-5 to TRBJ1-5, with TRBD1 identical over 9 bases. This CDR3 comprises 15 residues. Losses at the gene ends were 6 bases for V and 2 bases for J; bases not matched to a gene: 5. Germline assignment: CDR1 MNHEY and CDR2 SVGAGI. CDR3 amino acids: CASSPDRGGNQPQHF. The CDR3 region has the DNA TGTGCCAGCAGCCCGGACAGGGGAGGCAATCAGCCCCAGCATTTT.

The chain links TRBV9 to TRBJ2-1; unclear D gene. Germline CDR1 and CDR2: SGDLS and YYNGEE. Trimming pared 0 bases from V and 9 bases from J, leaving 4 bases between. This CDR3 is built from 11 residues. For the CDR3, the DNA is TGTGCCAGCAGCGTAGAGGGTGAGCAGTTCTTC. Its protein is CASSVEGEQFF.

This chain joins TRBV2 and TRBJ2-7, with D perhaps TRBD1 (5 bases). CDR1 is SNHLY, CDR2 FYNNEI, per germline. The CDR3 loop spans 15 amino acids. V was clipped by 6 bases and J by 3 bases, with 18 bases between them. The CDR3 DNA reads TGTGCCAGCAGCGCAGGGTTCAGTCGACACTACGAGCAGTACTTC. Its translation: CASSAGFSRHYEQYF.

The chain links TRBV6-5 to TRBJ2-2; the D gene is possibly TRBD1 (5 bases). Trimming took off 6 bases at V and 6 bases at J, with 8 bases between the two ends. Germline values: CDR1 MNHEY, CDR2 SVGAGI. This CDR3 spans 12 amino acids. The chain's CDR3 is CASRQGSGELFF. The CDR3 coding sequence is TGTGCCAGCAGGCAGGGTTCCGGGGAGCTGTTTTTT.

J is TRBJ2-2 and V is TRBV6-5; D is perhaps TRBD2 (6 bases). This CDR3 contains 16 residues. Germline values: CDR1 MNHEY, CDR2 SVGAGI. V was pared by 3 bases and J by 2 bases, with 13 bases between. The CDR3 DNA is TGTGCCAGCAGTTATGTGGGACTTAGAAACACCGGGGAGCTGTTTTTT. This codes for CASSYVGLRNTGELFF.

The chain combines TRBV7-9 with TRBJ1-4; 10 nucleotides align to TRBD1. The CDR3 loop spans 16 amino acids. J gave up 0 bases and V 7 bases, and 5 bases lay outside the gene matches. Per the germline V gene, CDR1 is SEHNR and CDR2 is FQNEAQ (reference sequence). The CDR3 DNA reads TGTGCCAGCACGCGGGACAGGGGAGCAACTAATGAAAAACTGTTTTTT. It encodes CASTRDRGATNEKLFF.